This T cell receptor (beta chain) was retrieved from a study of blood T cell repertoires in COVID-19 (dated by TCRdb to 2020 to 2022). Background on the whole study: Samples from collaborators originated in the United States, Italy and Spain and spanned both the acute and convalescent phases of COVID-19. Samples came from the ongoing ImmuneRACE study (first 160 participants) plus 1,254 subjects from 6 global collaborators. The prospective study material was composed of cDNA or gDNA derived from T cells, B-cell-depleted T cells, or PBMCs. The repertoires were made available in a free public database intended to serve as a resource for research on the immune response to SARS-CoV-2. Deeply sampled blood TCRbeta repertoires from subjects exposed to, actively infected with, or recovered from COVID-19 were included in the dataset. HLA class I and class II types, where available, came from metadata supplied by the sample provider rather than from assay-based typing. A de-identified subject ID, COVID-19 status, age in years and sex were almost always included in the sample metadata.

TCRbeta CDR3 regions were amplified from genomic DNA by means of the immunoSEQ Assay, a bias-controlled multiplex PCR. Regarding the original processing steps: Within the assay, amplification of reference gene primers was used to estimate how many nucleated cells each sample contained. To quantify the absolute abundance of each unique TCRbeta CDR3 rearrangement, sequence reads were collapsed and filtered. Productive Simpson clonality was computed per sample as the square root of Simpson's diversity index over productive rearrangements. TCRdb's version of the immuneACCESS table is confined to in-frame rearrangements and falls short of the full clone set. An unresolved V gene accounts for under half of the shortfall where checked; the remainder is of unknown origin. The D gene and trimming were derived from the DNA, and the V and J assignments and clone size from that table. Within this sample are hundreds of thousands of clones, with approximately 86% of them counted one time only. Roughly 1.3% of the sample goes to the ten largest clones.

Sequences MDHEN (CDR1) and SYDVKM (CDR2) are obtained from the germline V gene. Clipping removes 4 bases from V and 3 bases from J, with 16 as the unmatched junction base count. The CDR3 contains 18 residues, cysteine and phenylalanine counted. CDR3 DNA is the only sequence kept; it has 54 bases, read in frame from the first base. Broader findings and caveats from the paper: How much clinical and demographic metadata was included differed by source and by participant, and the metadata was provided uncurated.

The sample holds a few counts of this clone. What this receptor recognizes is not known. Base qualities were left out, and no much larger clone turns up one base away. Collaborating institutions collected whole blood in K2EDTA tubes following their own protocols. For TCRbeta analysis, collaborators shipped samples as frozen whole blood, isolated PBMCs, or DNA extracted from either of those sample types. The sequence was obtained from a man aged 65 to 85 with acute or convalescent COVID-19. The chain links TRBV28 with TRBJ2-7; 9 of the junction bases match TRBD1. The sample taken for sequencing was peripheral blood. The sequenced DNA is TGTGCCAGCAGTTCCCCGGGACAGGGCTGGGGAAAAGACTACGAGCAGTACTTC. Translated, it reads CASSSPGQGWGKDYEQYF.